This entry features one T cell receptor (beta chain) sequence. These data are taken from a study of control samples from healthy donors and cancer patients. CDR1 is SEHNR, CDR2 FQNEAQ, per germline (reference sequence). V was trimmed by 2 bases and J by 2 bases, leaving 7 bases between them. The CDR3 loop spans 13 amino acids. Measured with immunoSEQ multiplex PCR; TCRdb has only the in-frame clones, and not every one. The sample records about 51,000 clones, over 85% being singletons. This clonotype originated in a man aged 35-49 years with colorectal cancer. Material: PBMCs. The chain has TRBV7-9 and TRBJ2-7; D remains ambiguous. DNA of the CDR3: TGTGCCAGCAGCTTAATCAGTACCTACGAGCAGTACTTC. It is translated as CASSLISTYEQYF.